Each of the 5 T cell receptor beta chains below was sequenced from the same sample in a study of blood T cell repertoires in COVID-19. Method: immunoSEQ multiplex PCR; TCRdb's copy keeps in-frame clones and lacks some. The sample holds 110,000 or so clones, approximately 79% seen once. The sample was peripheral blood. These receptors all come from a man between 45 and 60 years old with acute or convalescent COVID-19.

The CDR3 bases are TGTGCCAGCAGCCCACAGGGGTCGGATTCACCCCTCCACTTT. Protein product: CASSPQGSDSPLHF. This chain uses TRBV3-1 (or the pseudogene TRBV3-2) with TRBJ1-6; 7 bases align to TRBD1. V was pared by 4 bases and J by 8 bases, with 5 bases of the junction left unmatched. The CDR3 covers 14 residues. The germline CDR1 and CDR2 sequences are LGHDT and YNNKEL (reference sequence).

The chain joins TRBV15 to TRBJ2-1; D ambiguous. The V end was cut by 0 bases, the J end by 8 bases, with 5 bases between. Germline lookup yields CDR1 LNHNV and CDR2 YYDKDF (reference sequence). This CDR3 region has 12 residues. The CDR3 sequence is CATSRDLYEQFF. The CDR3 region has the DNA TGTGCCACCAGCAGAGATCTCTATGAGCAGTTCTTC.

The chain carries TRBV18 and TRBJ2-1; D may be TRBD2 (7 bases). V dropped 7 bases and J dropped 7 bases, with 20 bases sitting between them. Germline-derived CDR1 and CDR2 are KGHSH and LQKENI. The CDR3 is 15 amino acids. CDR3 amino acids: CASYPGGPPGNEQFF. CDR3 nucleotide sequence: TGTGCCAGCTACCCCGGGGGGCCCCCTGGGAATGAGCAGTTCTTC.

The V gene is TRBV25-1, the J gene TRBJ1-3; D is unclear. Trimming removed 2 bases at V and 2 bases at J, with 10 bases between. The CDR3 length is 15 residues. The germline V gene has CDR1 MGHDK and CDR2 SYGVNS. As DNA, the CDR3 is TGTGCCAGCAGTGAACCCGGAGGACCTGGAAACACCATATATTTT. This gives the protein CASSEPGGPGNTIYF. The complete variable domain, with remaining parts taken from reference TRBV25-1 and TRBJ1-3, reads EADIYQTPRYLVIGTGKKITLECSQTMGHDKMYWYQQDPGMELHLIHYSYGVNSTEKGDLSSESTVSRIRTEHFPLTLESARPSHTSQYLCASSEPGGPGNTIYFGEGSWLTVV.

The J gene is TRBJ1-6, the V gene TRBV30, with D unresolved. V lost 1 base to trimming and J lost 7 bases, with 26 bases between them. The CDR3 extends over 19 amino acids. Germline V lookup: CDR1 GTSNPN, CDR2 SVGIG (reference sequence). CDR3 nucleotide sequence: TGTGCCTGGAGTGCCCGAGGGCGGTGGGGATTGGACTTGAATTCACCCCTCCACTTT. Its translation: CAWSARGRWGLDLNSPLHF.